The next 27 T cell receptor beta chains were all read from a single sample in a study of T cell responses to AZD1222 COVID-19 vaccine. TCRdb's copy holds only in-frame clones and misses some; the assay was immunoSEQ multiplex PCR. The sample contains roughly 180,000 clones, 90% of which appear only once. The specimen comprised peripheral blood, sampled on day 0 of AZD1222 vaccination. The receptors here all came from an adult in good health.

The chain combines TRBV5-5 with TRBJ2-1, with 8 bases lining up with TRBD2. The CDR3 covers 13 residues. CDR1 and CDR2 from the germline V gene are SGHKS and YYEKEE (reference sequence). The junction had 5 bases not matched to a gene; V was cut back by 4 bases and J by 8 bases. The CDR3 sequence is CASSRTSNDEQFF. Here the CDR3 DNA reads TGTGCCAGCAGCCGGACTAGCAACGATGAGCAGTTCTTC. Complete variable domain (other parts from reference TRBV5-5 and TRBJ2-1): DAGVTQSPTHLIKTRGQQVTLRCSPISGHKSVSWYQQVLGQGPQFIFQYYEKEERGRGNFPDRFSARQFPNYSSELNVNALLLGDSALYLCASSRTSNDEQFFGPGTRLTVL.

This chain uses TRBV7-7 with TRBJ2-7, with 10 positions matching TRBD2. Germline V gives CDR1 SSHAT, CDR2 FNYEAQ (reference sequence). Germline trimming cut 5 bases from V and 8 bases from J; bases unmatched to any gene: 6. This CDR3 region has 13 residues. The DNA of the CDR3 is TGTGCCAGCAGCCGAGAGCGGGGGGGTAAGCAGTACTTC. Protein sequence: CASSRERGGKQYF. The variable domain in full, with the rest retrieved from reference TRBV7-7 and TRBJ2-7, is GAGVSQSPRYKVTKRGQDVTLRCDPISSHATLYWYQQALGQGPEFLTYFNYEAQPDKSGLPSDRFSAERPEGSISTLTIQRTEQRDSAMYRCASSRERGGKQYFGPGTRLTVT.

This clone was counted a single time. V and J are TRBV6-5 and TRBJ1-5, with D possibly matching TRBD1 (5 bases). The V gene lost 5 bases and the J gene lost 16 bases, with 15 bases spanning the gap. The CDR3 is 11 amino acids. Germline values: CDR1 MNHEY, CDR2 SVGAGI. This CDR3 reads CASSRGQTQHF. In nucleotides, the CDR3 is TGTGCCAGCAGTCGTGGACAAACGCAACATTTT.

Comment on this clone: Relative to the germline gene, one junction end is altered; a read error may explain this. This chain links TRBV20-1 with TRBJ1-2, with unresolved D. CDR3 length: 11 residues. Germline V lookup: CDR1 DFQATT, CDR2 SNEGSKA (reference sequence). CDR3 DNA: TGCAGTGCCAGAGATGCCTATGGCTACACCTTC. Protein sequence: CSARDAYGYTF.

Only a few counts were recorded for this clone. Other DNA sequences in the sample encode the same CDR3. CDR3 region: CASSFRGGTEAFF. For the CDR3, the DNA is TGTGCCAGCAGTTTTCGGGGAGGCACTGAAGCTTTCTTT. The chain links TRBV27 to TRBJ1-1; D is uncertain. The V end was cut by 3 bases, the J end by 4 bases, with 9 bases between. The V gene's germline CDR1 is MNHEY and CDR2 SMNVEV (reference sequence). The CDR3 has 13 residues.

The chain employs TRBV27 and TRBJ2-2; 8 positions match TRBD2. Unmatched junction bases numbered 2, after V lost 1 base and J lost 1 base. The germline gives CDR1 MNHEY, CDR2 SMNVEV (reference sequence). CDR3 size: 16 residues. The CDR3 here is CASSLLAGGNTGELFF. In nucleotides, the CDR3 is TGTGCCAGCAGTTTATTGGCGGGGGGGAACACCGGGGAGCTGTTTTTT.

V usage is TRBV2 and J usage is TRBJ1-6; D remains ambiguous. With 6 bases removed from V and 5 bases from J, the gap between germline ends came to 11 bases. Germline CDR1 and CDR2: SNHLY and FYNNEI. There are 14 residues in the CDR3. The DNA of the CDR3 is TGTGCCAGCAGGTGGGAGGAAGATAATTCACCCCTCCACTTT. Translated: CASRWEEDNSPLHF.

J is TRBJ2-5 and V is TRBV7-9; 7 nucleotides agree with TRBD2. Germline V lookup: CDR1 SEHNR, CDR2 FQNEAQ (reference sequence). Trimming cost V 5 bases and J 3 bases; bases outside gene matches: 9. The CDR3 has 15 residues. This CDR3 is CASSPEGSGKETQYF. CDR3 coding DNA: TGTGCCAGCAGCCCAGAGGGCAGCGGGAAAGAGACCCAGTACTTC.

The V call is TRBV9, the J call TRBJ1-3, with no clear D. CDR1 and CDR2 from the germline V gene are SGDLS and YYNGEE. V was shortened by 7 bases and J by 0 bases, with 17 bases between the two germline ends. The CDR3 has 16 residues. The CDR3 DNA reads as TGTGCCAGCGGGAGTTCGTCTGCATCCTCTGGAAACACCATATATTTT. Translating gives CASGSSSASSGNTIYF. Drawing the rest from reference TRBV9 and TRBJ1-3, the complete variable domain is DSGVTQTPKHLITATGQRVTLRCSPRSGDLSVYWYQQSLDQGLQFLIQYYNGEERAKGNILERFSAQQFPDLHSELNLSSLELGDSALYFCASGSSSASSGNTIYFGEGSWLTVV.

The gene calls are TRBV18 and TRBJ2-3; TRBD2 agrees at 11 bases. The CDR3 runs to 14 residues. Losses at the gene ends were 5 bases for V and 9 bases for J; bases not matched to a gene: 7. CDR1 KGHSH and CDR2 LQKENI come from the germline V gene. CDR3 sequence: CASSATSGGDTQYF. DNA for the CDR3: TGTGCCAGCTCAGCCACTAGCGGGGGCGACACGCAGTATTTT. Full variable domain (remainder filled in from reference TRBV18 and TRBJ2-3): NAGVMQNPRHLVRRRGQEARLRCSPMKGHSHVYWYRQLPEEGLKFMVYLQKENIIDESGMPKERFSAEFPKEGPSILRIQQVVRGDSAAYFCASSATSGGDTQYFGPGTRLTVL.

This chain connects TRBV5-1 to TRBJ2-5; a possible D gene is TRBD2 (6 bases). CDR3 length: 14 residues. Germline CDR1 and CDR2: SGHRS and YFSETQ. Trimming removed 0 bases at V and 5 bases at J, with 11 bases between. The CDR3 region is CASSLVVEGETQYF. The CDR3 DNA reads TGCGCCAGCAGCTTGGTTGTGGAGGGGGAGACCCAGTACTTC.

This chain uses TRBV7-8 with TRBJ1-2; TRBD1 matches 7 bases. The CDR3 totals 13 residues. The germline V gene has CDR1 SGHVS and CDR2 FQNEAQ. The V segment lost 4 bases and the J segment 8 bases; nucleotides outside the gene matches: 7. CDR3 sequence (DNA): TGTGCCAGCAGCTCTGGACAGGTGGGGGGCTACACCTTC. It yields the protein CASSSGQVGGYTF.

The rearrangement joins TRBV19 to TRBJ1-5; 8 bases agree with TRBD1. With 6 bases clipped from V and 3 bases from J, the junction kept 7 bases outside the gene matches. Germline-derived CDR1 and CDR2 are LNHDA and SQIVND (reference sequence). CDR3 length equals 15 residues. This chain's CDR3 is CASSWTGRDNQPQHF. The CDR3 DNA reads TGTGCCAGTAGCTGGACAGGGAGGGACAATCAGCCCCAGCATTTT.

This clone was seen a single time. CDR3 nucleotide sequence: TGTGCCAGCAGCTCAGACCCTACTGAAGCTTTCTTT. Translated, it gives CASSSDPTEAFF. The gene calls are TRBV7-9 and TRBJ1-1; no definite D call. The CDR3 has 12 residues. CDR1 and CDR2 (germline): SEHNR, FQNEAQ (reference sequence). V dropped 4 bases and J dropped 5 bases, with 8 bases sitting between them.

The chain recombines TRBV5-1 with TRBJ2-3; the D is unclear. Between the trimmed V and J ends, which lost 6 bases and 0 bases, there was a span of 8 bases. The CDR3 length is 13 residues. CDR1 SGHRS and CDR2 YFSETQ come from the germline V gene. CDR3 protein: CASTVPSTDTQYF. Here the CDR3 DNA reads TGCGCCAGCACCGTGCCCAGCACAGATACGCAGTATTTT.

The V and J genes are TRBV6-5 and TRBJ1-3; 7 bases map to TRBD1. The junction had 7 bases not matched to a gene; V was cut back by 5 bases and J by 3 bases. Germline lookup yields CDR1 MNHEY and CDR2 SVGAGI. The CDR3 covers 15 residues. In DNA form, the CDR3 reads TGTGCCAGCAGTCTTCAGTGGACAGGTGGAAACACCATATATTTT. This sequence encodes CASSLQWTGGNTIYF.

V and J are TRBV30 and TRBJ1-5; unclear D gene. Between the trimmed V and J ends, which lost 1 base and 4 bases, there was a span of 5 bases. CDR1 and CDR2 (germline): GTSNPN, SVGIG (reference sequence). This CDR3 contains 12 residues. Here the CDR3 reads CAWSATNQPQHF. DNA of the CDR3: TGTGCCTGGAGTGCCACAAATCAGCCCCAGCATTTT.

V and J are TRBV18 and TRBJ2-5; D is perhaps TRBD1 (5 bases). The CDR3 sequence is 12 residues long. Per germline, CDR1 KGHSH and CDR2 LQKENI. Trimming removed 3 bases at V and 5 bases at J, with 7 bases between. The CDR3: CASSPSGETQYF. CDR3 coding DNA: TGTGCCAGCTCACCGTCAGGGGAGACCCAGTACTTC.

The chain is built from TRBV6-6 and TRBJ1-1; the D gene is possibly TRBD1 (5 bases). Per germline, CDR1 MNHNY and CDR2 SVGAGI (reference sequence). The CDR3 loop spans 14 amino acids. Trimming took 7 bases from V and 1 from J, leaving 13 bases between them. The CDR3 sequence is CASINGQGNTEAFF. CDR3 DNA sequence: TGTGCCAGCATCAATGGGCAGGGGAACACTGAAGCTTTCTTT.

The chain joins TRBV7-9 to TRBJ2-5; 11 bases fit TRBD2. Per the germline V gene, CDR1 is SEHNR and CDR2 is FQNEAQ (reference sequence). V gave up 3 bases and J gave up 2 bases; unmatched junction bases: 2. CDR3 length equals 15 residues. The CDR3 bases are TGTGCCAGCAGCTTCTGGACTAGCGGGCAAGAGACCCAGTACTTC. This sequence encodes CASSFWTSGQETQYF. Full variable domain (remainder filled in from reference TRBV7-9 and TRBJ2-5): DTGVSQNPRHKITKRGQNVTFRCDPISEHNRLYWYRQTLGQGPEFLTYFQNEAQLEKSRLLSDRFSAERPKGSFSTLEIQRTEQGDSAMYLCASSFWTSGQETQYFGPGTRLLVL.

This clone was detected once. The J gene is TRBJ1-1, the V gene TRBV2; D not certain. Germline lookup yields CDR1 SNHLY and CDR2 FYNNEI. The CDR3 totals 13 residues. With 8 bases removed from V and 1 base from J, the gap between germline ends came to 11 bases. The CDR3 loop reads CASGREQNTEAFF. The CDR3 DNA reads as TGTGCCAGCGGCCGGGAACAGAACACTGAAGCTTTCTTT. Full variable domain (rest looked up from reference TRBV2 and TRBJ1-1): EPEVTQTPSHQVTQMGQEVILRCVPISNHLYFYWYRQILGQKVEFLVSFYNNEISEKSEIFDDQFSVERPDGSNFTLKIRSTKLEDSAMYFCASGREQNTEAFFGQGTRLTVV.

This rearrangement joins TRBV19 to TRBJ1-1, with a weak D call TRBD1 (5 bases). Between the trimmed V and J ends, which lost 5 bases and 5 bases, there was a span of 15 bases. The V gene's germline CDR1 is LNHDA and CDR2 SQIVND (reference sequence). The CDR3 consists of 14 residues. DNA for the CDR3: TGTGCCAGTAGTCCGGAGAGGCGGACAACTGAAGCTTTCTTT. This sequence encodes CASSPERRTTEAFF. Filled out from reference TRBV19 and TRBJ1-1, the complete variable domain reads DGGITQSPKYLFRKEGQNVTLSCEQNLNHDAMYWYRQDPGQGLRLIYYSQIVNDFQKGDIAEGYSVSREKKESFPLTVTSAQKNPTAFYLCASSPERRTTEAFFGQGTRLTVV.

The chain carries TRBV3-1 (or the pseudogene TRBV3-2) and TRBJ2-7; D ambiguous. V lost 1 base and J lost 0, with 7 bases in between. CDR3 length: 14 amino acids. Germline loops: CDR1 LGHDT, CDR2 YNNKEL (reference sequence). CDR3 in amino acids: CASSQGTNSYEQYF. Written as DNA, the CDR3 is TGTGCCAGCAGCCAAGGGACGAACTCCTACGAGCAGTACTTC.

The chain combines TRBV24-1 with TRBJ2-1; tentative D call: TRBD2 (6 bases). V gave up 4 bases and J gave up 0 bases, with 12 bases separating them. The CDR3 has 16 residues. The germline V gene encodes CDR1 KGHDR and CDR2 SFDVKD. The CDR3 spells CATSDNSGSSYNEQFF. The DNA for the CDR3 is TGTGCCACCAGTGACAATAGCGGAAGCTCCTACAATGAGCAGTTCTTC.

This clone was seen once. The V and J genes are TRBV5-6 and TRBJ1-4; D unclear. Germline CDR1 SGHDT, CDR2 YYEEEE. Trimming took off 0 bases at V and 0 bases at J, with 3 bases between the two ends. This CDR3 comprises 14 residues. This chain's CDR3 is CASSLGTTNEKLFF. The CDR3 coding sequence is TGTGCCAGCAGCTTGGGAACAACTAATGAAAAACTGTTTTTT.

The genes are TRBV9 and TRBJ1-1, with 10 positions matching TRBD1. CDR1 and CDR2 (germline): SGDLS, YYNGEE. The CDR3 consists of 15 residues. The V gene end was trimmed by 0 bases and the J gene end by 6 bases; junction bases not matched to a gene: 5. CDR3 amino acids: CASSVVSTGGAEAFF. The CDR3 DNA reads TGTGCCAGCAGCGTAGTCTCGACAGGGGGCGCTGAAGCTTTCTTT. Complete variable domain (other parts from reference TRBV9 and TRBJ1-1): DSGVTQTPKHLITATGQRVTLRCSPRSGDLSVYWYQQSLDQGLQFLIQYYNGEERAKGNILERFSAQQFPDLHSELNLSSLELGDSALYFCASSVVSTGGAEAFFGQGTRLTVV.

CDR3 sequence: CASTPLPNSNQPQHF. CDR3 nucleotide sequence: TGTGCCAGCACCCCCCTCCCAAATAGCAATCAGCCCCAGCATTTT. The chain joins TRBV7-8 to TRBJ1-5, with D unresolved. The V gene's germline CDR1 is SGHVS and CDR2 FQNEAQ. Deletions cut 7 bases from V and 0 bases from J, with 13 bases between. CDR3 length: 15 residues.